This TCR beta chain was sequenced during a study of T cell repertoires in cytomegalovirus infection (dated by TCRdb to between 2017 and 2020). Describing the broader study: Donor HLA type was relevant to the analysis, because carriage of CMV infection together with the matching HLA type was indicated by public TCR beta signatures. Beyond this particular receptor, the publication reports: The ex vivo response was dominated by HLA-C-restricted CMV-specific TCR beta clonotypes, and the single most frequent clonotype in two of eight donors was supplied by these HLA-C-restricted clonotypes. Carriers of CMV infection plus the relevant HLA type were discriminated by the cumulative frequency of public TCR beta family members in the study cohort and in an independent roughly 370-donor cohort.

The sequencer listed for this sample is Illumina HiSeq 1500. TCRdb reanalyzed the raw reads on its own, using fastp at Q25 for trimming and MiXCR for clone calling, and kept in-frame beta chains. Rows are combined by CDR3 protein, so each entry shows the most common genes and DNA. This sample lists 150,000 to 200,000 distinct CDR3 sequences; about 21% were detected once. The ten largest clones represent less than 3% of the sample. At the junction V is shortened by 0 bases and J by 2 bases, with 4 bases in between. The germline V gene provides CDR1 MRHNA and CDR2 SNTAGT. Reading from cysteine to phenylalanine, the CDR3 counts 13 amino acids. Just the 39-base CDR3 DNA is kept, in frame starting at base 1. Concerning this clonotype itself: The antigen this receptor binds is unknown. No clone much larger than this one lies a single base away; base qualities are absent.

The sequenced sample consisted of PBMCs. Recombination connected TRBV6-4 to TRBJ1-1; no D gene is confidently identified. This TCR was sampled from a human donor in good health (CMV status not recorded). Some clones in this sample may be carry-over from other donors' samples. For the CDR3, the sequence is CASSDSDNTEAFF. The base sequence is TGTGCCAGCAGTGACTCCGATAACACTGAAGCTTTCTTT.